This is a list of T cell receptor beta chains from one sample in a study of early T cells in non-severe SARS-CoV-2 infection. TCRdb re-called the 5' RACE reads with MiXCR, one entry per CDR3 protein. This sample carries more than 50,000 distinct CDR3 sequences, roughly 12% of them seen once, and the ten largest clones take just over 2.5%. The sequences come from whole blood, collected at baseline. These receptors were taken from an adult who was a healthcare worker with PCR-confirmed SARS-CoV-2 infection or an uninfected control (not recorded which). The CDR3 runs from the conserved cysteine through the conserved F or W. A D gene is named only where the DNA matches it firmly. Size tells how often a clone was seen (once, few, many) or the class of an expanded clone, and some rows leave it out.

TRBV6-2/TRBV6-3,.,once,TRBJ2-5,TGTGCCAGCAGTTACTCCGGAAGGACACTAGATTGGACCCAGTACTTC,CASSYSGRTLDWTQYF
TRBV5-1,.,few,TRBJ1-5,TGCGCCAGCAGCCCGGACCCGGGGAGCAATCAGCCCCAGCATTTT,CASSPDPGSNQPQHF
TRBV4-3,TRBD1,few,TRBJ1-1,TGCGCCAGCAGCCAAGAGGGACAGGGGTTCGCTGAAGCTTTCTTT,CASSQEGQGFAEAFF
TRBV6-5,TRBD1,few,TRBJ2-7,TGTGCCAGCAGGACAGGGGGTAGCTACGAGCAGTACTTC,CASRTGGSYEQYF
TRBV27,TRBD1,many,TRBJ2-5,TGTGCCAGCAGTTTAATGGGACAGGGAGCTCAAGAGACCCAGTACTTC,CASSLMGQGAQETQYF
TRBV5-1,TRBD1,few,TRBJ1-1,TGCGCCAGCAGCCACAGGGGCCCTGGGACTGAAGCTTTCTTT,CASSHRGPGTEAFF
TRBV11-2,.,.,TRBJ2-3,TGTGCCAGCAGCTTAGCCCAGACTCGGGCAGATACGCAGTATTTT,CASSLAQTRADTQYF
TRBV12-3/TRBV12-4,TRBD2,many,TRBJ2-1,TGTGCCAGCAGTTTGTTAGCGGGAGTCAATGAGCAGTTCTTC,CASSLLAGVNEQFF
TRBV20-1,TRBD2,few,TRBJ2-7,TGCAGTGCGGCTACTAGCGGGAGGAGCTCCTACGAGCAGTACTTC,CSAATSGRSSYEQYF
TRBV6-5,.,.,TRBJ2-7,TGTGCCAGCAGTTACTCGCCCCGGACAATCGGGGAGCAGTACTTC,CASSYSPRTIGEQYF
TRBV12-3/TRBV12-4,TRBD2,many,TRBJ2-1,TGTGCCAGCAGCCGTGGGACGGGAGGGCGGAATGAGCAGTTCTTC,CASSRGTGGRNEQFF
TRBV9,TRBD2,many,TRBJ2-2,TGTGCCAGCAGCGAGGCTAGCGGGAACACCGGGGAGCTGTTTTTT,CASSEASGNTGELFF
TRBV7-9,.,few,TRBJ1-6,TGTGCCAGCAGCTTAACAGGCCCTAATTCACCCCTCCACTTT,CASSLTGPNSPLHF
TRBV5-1,.,.,TRBJ2-5,TGCGCCAGCAGCTTAGCCCGGGGGGCAGGGGAGACCCAGTACTTC,CASSLARGAGETQYF
TRBV19,TRBD2,few,TRBJ2-2,TGTGCCGGCGGAGCGGGAGGCCACACCGGGGAGCTGTTTTTT,CAGGAGGHTGELFF
TRBV7-2,.,.,TRBJ2-5,TGTGCCAGCAGCTTTGGGTCTAAGGGAGAGACCCAGTACTTC,CASSFGSKGETQYF
TRBV12-3/TRBV12-4,.,many,TRBJ1-5,TGTGCCAGCAGGGGACTCATCAATCAGCCCCAGCATTTT,CASRGLINQPQHF
TRBV12-3/TRBV12-4,.,.,TRBJ2-7,TGTGCCAGCAGTTTAGCGGATGCCTACGAGCAGTACTTC,CASSLADAYEQYF
TRBV7-8,TRBD1,few,TRBJ2-7,TGTGCCAGCAGCGTTCATACAGGGGGCGTACCTTACGAGCAGTACTTC,CASSVHTGGVPYEQYF
TRBV20-1,TRBD2,.,TRBJ2-7,TGCAGTGCTATCCGCGGGAGTCTCGACGAGCAGTACTTC,CSAIRGSLDEQYF
TRBV7-9,.,.,TRBJ1-6,TGTGCCAGCAGCTTCATGGCAGGGGCTTCACCCCTCCACTTT,CASSFMAGASPLHF
TRBV7-2,TRBD1,few,TRBJ1-1,TGTGCCAGCAGCGCCGACAGGGCACAAACTGAAGCTTTCTTT,CASSADRAQTEAFF
TRBV7-9,.,many,TRBJ1-1,TGTGCCAGCGGGACGGGGAACACTGAAGCTTTCTTT,CASGTGNTEAFF
TRBV7-8,.,.,TRBJ2-3,TGTGCCAGCAGCTTAGAATTGGCGGGACTGGTTGTAGATACGCAGTATTTT,CASSLELAGLVVDTQYF
TRBV6-5,TRBD1,many,TRBJ1-1,TGTGCCAGCAGTTACTCACAGGGGTTTGAAGCTTTCTTT,CASSYSQGFEAFF
TRBV20-1,.,many,TRBJ1-5,TGCAGTGCCAAACCGGGGACACTTTATAGCAATCAGCCCCAGCATTTT,CSAKPGTLYSNQPQHF